The 18 T cell receptor beta chains in this list originate from one sample, sequenced in a study of blood T cell repertoires in COVID-19. Method: immunoSEQ multiplex PCR; TCRdb's copy keeps in-frame clones and lacks some. The table has a few hundred thousand clones, roughly 89% seen once. Sequenced input: PBMCs or T cells enriched from blood (not recorded which). The origin of the receptors is a woman between 18 and 30 years old with acute COVID-19.

This clone was observed a single time. The chain uses TRBV6-5 and TRBJ2-3; a possible D gene is TRBD2 (5 bases). Trimming left V 6 bases short and J 2 bases short, with 15 bases between. Germline-derived CDR1 and CDR2 are MNHEY and SVGAGI. The CDR3 is 15 amino acids. CDR3 nucleotide sequence: TGTGCCAGCAGCCCACGGCGGGTTCTCACAGATACGCAGTATTTT. It specifies CASSPRRVLTDTQYF.

This chain joins TRBV2 and TRBJ2-1; D unclear. Germline assignment: CDR1 SNHLY and CDR2 FYNNEI. The CDR3 is made up of 18 amino acids. Deletions cut 0 bases from V and 0 bases from J, with 15 bases between. The CDR3 loop is CASSEAVGSMSSYNEQFF. The DNA of the CDR3 is TGTGCCAGCAGTGAAGCCGTCGGTTCAATGAGCTCCTACAATGAGCAGTTCTTC.

The chain is built from TRBV18 and TRBJ1-4; 8 bases map to TRBD1. CDR1 is KGHSH and CDR2 is LQKENI in the germline V gene. V was pared by 4 bases and J by 0 bases, with 4 bases of the junction left unmatched. The CDR3 length is 16 residues. The CDR3 reads CASSRGQASTNEKLFF. CDR3 nucleotide sequence: TGTGCCAGCTCACGGGGACAGGCCTCAACTAATGAAAAACTGTTTTTT.

This clone occurred once. The V and J genes are TRBV15 and TRBJ1-5, with D hard to call. The CDR3 sequence is 16 residues long. The germline gives CDR1 LNHNV, CDR2 YYDKDF (reference sequence). Trimming removed 2 bases at V and 4 bases at J, with 15 bases between. CDR3: CATSRNGRAGNQPQHF. The CDR3 region has the DNA TGTGCCACCAGCAGAAACGGACGGGCGGGGAATCAGCCCCAGCATTTT.

This chain links TRBV24-1 with TRBJ2-5; 8 bases match TRBD1. Germline V CDR1 and CDR2: KGHDR, SFDVKD. J gave up 4 bases and V 9 bases, and 12 bases lay outside the gene matches. The CDR3 is made up of 15 amino acids. The CDR3 nucleotides are TGTGCCACCCCCCAAGACAGGGGACCACCAGAGACCCAGTACTTC. It translates to CATPQDRGPPETQYF.

This clone is a singleton in its sample. This rearrangement joins TRBV5-1 to TRBJ2-7, with TRBD1 matching 9 bases. Germline CDR1 is SGHRS and CDR2 is YFSETQ. V lost 5 bases to trimming and J lost 2 bases; unmatched junction nucleotides: 5. This CDR3 is 14 amino acids long. The CDR3 reads CASRRTGDTYEQYF. The CDR3 DNA reads as TGCGCCAGCAGAAGGACAGGGGACACCTACGAGCAGTACTTC.

V gene TRBV4-1 combines with J gene TRBJ1-2, with TRBD1 matching over 10 bases. The CDR3 length is 15 residues. J lost 6 bases, V lost 2 bases, and 6 bases had no gene match. The germline V gene encodes CDR1 MGHRA and CDR2 YSYEKL. CDR3 protein: CASSQPDRGRDGYTF. Here the CDR3 DNA reads TGCGCCAGCAGCCAACCTGACAGGGGGCGGGATGGCTACACCTTC.

V and J are TRBV5-4 and TRBJ2-5, with TRBD2 as a possible D gene (7 bases). The CDR3 contains 15 residues. V gave up 3 bases and J gave up 1 base, with 13 bases separating them. Looked up from germline, CDR1 is SGHNT and CDR2 is YYREEE (reference sequence). DNA of the CDR3: TGTGCCAGCAGCTACCCCGGGGGGCCCCAAGAGACCCAGTACTTC. Amino acid sequence: CASSYPGGPQETQYF.

DNA of the CDR3: TGTGCCAGCAGCCCGAGTACCGGACAGGGGGCCGACGGGGAGCTGTTTTTT. Amino acid sequence: CASSPSTGQGADGELFF. The V and J genes are TRBV7-9 and TRBJ2-2; 11 bases fit TRBD1. Germline V CDR1 and CDR2: SEHNR, FQNEAQ (reference sequence). The V segment lost 5 bases and the J segment 7 bases; nucleotides outside the gene matches: 12. This CDR3 spans 17 amino acids.

The chain has TRBV6-5 and TRBJ2-1; the match to TRBD1 covers 8 bases. The germline CDR1 and CDR2 sequences are MNHEY and SVGAGI. Germline trimming cut 6 bases from V and 15 bases from J; bases unmatched to any gene: 10. The CDR3 covers 12 residues. The CDR3 DNA follows: TGTGCCAGCAGCCGGACAGGGCAATACCGGTTCTTC. This translates into CASSRTGQYRFF.

This chain uses TRBV2 with TRBJ2-1, with 9 bases lining up with TRBD1. V gave up 8 bases and J gave up 6 bases; unmatched junction bases: 11. In germline, CDR1 is SNHLY, CDR2 FYNNEI. The CDR3 sequence is 15 residues long. CDR3 sequence: CASDPGDRVLNEQFF. The CDR3 region has the DNA TGTGCCAGCGATCCCGGGGACAGGGTACTCAATGAGCAGTTCTTC.

The V call is TRBV19, the J call TRBJ2-7; 12 positions agree with TRBD2. Per germline, CDR1 LNHDA and CDR2 SQIVND (reference sequence). V shed 5 bases and J 4 bases; nucleotides not matched to a gene: 6. The CDR3 loop spans 15 amino acids. In nucleotides, the CDR3 is TGTGCCAGTAGTTCCCCGACTAGCGGGAGTTACGAGCAGTACTTC. Protein sequence: CASSSPTSGSYEQYF. Based on the CDR3 plus reference TRBV19 and TRBJ2-7, the full variable domain is DGGITQSPKYLFRKEGQNVTLSCEQNLNHDAMYWYRQDPGQGLRLIYYSQIVNDFQKGDIAEGYSVSREKKESFPLTVTSAQKNPTAFYLCASSSPTSGSYEQYFGPGTRLTVT.

The rearrangement links TRBV10-3 to TRBJ2-1; TRBD2 aligns across 7 bases. Germline V gives CDR1 ENHRY, CDR2 SYGVKD. This CDR3 has 12 amino acids. Losses at the gene ends were 8 bases for V and 8 bases for J; bases not matched to a gene: 6. The CDR3 coding sequence is TGTGCCATCGCCGATAGCGGGTATGAGCAGTTCTTC. It yields the protein CAIADSGYEQFF.

This clone was picked up one time. V is TRBV7-2 and J is TRBJ2-7; no clear D gene. Germline V gene lookup returns CDR1 SGHTA and CDR2 FQGNSA. The CDR3 has 14 residues. Trimming cost V 1 base and J 5 bases, with 12 bases left between them. This CDR3 is CASSLGGSADEQYF. The DNA of the CDR3 is TGTGCCAGCAGCTTAGGTGGCTCCGCGGACGAGCAGTACTTC.

J is TRBJ2-7 and V is TRBV15; D gene ambiguous. This CDR3 comprises 17 residues. In germline, CDR1 is LNHNV, CDR2 YYDKDF (reference sequence). Trimming took off 2 bases at V and 0 bases at J, with 17 bases between the two ends. The CDR3 bases are TGTGCCACCAGCAGACCCCCGACTGGTTTCCCCTCCTACGAGCAGTACTTC. Its protein is CATSRPPTGFPSYEQYF.

V usage is TRBV12-3 or TRBV12-4 and J usage is TRBJ2-7; the D gene is possibly TRBD2 (5 bases). CDR3 length equals 13 residues. V shed 6 bases and J shed 0 bases, with 9 bases lying between them. The CDR3 loop reads CASRKGSSYEQYF. Written as DNA, the CDR3 is TGTGCCAGCAGGAAAGGGAGCTCCTACGAGCAGTACTTC.

The rearrangement joins TRBV14 to TRBJ2-7, with D hard to call. The CDR3 loop spans 18 amino acids. In germline, CDR1 is SGHDN, CDR2 FVKESK. Between the trimmed V and J ends, which lost 4 bases and 3 bases, there was a span of 25 bases. CDR3 residues: CASSLSGKISTALYEQYF. The CDR3 DNA sequence: TGTGCCAGCAGCCTCTCAGGCAAGATTTCAACGGCGCTCTACGAGCAGTACTTC.

V and J are TRBV6-2 or TRBV6-3 and TRBJ2-3, with D possibly TRBD1 on 6 matching bases. V was pared by 2 bases and J by 8 bases, with 11 bases between. Germline V CDR1 and CDR2: MNHEY, SVGEGT. There are 13 residues in the CDR3. The CDR3 coding sequence is TGTGCCAGCAGTTACGCTACAGGGTCTACGCAGTATTTT. Translation: CASSYATGSTQYF.